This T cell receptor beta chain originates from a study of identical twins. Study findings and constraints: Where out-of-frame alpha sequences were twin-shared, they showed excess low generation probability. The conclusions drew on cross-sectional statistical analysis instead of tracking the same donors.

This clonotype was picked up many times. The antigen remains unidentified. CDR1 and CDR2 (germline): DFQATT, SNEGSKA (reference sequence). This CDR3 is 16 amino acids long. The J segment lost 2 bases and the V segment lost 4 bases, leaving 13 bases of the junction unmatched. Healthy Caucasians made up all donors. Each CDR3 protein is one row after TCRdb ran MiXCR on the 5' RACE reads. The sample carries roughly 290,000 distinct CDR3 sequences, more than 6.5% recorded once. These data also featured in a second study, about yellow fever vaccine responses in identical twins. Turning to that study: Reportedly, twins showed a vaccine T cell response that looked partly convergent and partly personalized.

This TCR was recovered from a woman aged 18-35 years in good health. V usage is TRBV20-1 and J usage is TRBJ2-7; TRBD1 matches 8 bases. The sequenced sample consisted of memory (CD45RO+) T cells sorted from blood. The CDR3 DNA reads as TGCAGTGCTATCGACACAGGGGGTTCGCAAACCTACGAGCAGTACTTC. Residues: CSAIDTGGSQTYEQYF.